This record covers a single T cell receptor beta chain. The sample comes from a study of blood T cell repertoires in COVID-19. As for the study in general: COVID-19 samples collected from the United States, Italy and Spain covered acute and convalescent phases. PBMCs, B-cell-depleted T cells, or T cells provided the cDNA or gDNA that made up the material.

CDR1 is SGDLS, CDR2 YYNGEE, per germline. The CDR3 contains 12 residues. The V and J ends lost 4 bases and 9 bases, in that order; junction bases with no gene match: 3. Per the original data handling: Nucleated cell number was recorded as an estimate derived from reference gene primer amplification. Some clones are missing from TCRdb's copy, which holds only in-frame ones; the method was immunoSEQ multiplex PCR. The DNA was the basis for D and trimming; V, J and clone size are from that table. The table includes approximately 53,000 clones, about four fifths detected once. The chain links TRBV9 to TRBJ2-1, with 8 bases matching TRBD1. The receptor was derived from a woman in her sixties or seventies with acute or convalescent COVID-19. Sequencing was done on a sample of peripheral blood. The CDR3 region has the DNA TGTGCCAGCAGCACAGGGGGACTTGAGCAGTTCTTC. It yields the protein CASSTGGLEQFF.